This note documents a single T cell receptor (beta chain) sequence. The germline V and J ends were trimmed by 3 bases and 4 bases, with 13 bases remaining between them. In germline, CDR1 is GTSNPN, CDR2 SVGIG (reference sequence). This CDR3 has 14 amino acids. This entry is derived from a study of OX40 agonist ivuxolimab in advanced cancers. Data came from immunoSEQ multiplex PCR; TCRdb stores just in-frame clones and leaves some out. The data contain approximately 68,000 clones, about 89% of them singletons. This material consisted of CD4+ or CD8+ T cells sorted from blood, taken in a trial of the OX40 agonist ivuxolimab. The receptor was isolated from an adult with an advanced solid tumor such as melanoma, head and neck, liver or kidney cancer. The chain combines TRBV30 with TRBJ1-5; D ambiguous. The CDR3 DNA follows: TGTGCCTGGAGCCCTAGCGGGTCAAATCAGCCCCAGCATTTT. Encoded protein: CAWSPSGSNQPQHF.